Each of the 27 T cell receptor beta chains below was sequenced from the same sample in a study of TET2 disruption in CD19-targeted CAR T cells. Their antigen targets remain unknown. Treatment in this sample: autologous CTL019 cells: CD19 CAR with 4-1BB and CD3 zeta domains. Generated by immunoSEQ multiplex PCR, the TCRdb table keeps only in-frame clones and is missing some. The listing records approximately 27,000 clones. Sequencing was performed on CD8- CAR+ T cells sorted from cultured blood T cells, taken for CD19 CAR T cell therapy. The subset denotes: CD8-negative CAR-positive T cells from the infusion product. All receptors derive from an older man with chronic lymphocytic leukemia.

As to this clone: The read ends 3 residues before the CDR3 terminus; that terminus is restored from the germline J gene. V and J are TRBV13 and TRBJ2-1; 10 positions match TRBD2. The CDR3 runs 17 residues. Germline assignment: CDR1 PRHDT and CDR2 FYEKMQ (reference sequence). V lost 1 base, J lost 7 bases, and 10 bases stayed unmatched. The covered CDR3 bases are TGTGCCAGCAGCTTAGTGATTGGCCTAGCGGGGGAAAATGAG. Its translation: CASSLVIGLAGENE. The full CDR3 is CASSLVIGLAGENEQFF.

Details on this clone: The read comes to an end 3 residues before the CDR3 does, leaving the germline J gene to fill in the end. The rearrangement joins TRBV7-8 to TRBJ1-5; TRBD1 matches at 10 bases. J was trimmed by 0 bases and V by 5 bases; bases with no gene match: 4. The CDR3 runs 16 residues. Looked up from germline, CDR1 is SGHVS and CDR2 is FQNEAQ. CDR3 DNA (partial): TGTGCCAGCAGCCCCGGGACAGGGGTTAGCAATCAGCCC. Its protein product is CASSPGTGVSNQP. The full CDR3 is CASSPGTGVSNQPQHF.

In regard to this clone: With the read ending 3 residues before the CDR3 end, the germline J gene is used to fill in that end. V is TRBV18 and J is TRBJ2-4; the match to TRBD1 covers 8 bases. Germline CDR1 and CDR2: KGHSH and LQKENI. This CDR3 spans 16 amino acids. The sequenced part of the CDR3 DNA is TGTGCCAGCTCACCGGGACAGGCGGATAGCAATCAGCCT. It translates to CASSPGQADSNQP. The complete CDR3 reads CASSPGQADSNQPQYF.

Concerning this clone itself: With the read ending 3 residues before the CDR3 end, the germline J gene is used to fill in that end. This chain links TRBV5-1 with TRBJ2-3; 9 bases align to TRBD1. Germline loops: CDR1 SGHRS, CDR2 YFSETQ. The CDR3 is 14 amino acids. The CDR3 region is CASSLQGARETQYF. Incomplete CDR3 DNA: TGCGCCAGCAGCTTACAGGGGGCCCGTGAGACG. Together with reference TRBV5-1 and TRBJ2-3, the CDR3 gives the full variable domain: KAGVTQTPRYLIKTRGQQVTLSCSPISGHRSVSWYQQTPGQGLQFLFEYFSETQRNKGNFPGRFSGRQFSNSRSEMNVSTLELGDSALYLCASSLQGARETQYFGPGTRLTVL.

CDR3 amino acids: CASRAGGFDGNQPQHF. The sequenced part of the CDR3 DNA is TGCGCCAGCAGGGCAGGGGGCTTTGACGGCAATCAGCCC. This chain joins TRBV10-2 and TRBJ1-5, with TRBD1 matching over 8 bases. The read comes to an end 3 residues before the CDR3 does, leaving the germline J gene to fill in the end. The junction had 9 bases not matched to a gene; V was cut back by 6 bases and J by 2 bases. The CDR3 is made up of 16 amino acids. CDR1 WSHSY and CDR2 SAAADI come from the germline V gene.

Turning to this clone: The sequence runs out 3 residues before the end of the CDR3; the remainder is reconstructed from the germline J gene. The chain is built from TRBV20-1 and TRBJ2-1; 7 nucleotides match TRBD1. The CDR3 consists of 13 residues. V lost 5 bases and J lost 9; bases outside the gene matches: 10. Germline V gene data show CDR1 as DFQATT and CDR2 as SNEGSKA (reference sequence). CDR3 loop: CSAGETGMREQFF. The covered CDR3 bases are TGCAGTGCTGGGGAGACAGGGATGCGTGAG.

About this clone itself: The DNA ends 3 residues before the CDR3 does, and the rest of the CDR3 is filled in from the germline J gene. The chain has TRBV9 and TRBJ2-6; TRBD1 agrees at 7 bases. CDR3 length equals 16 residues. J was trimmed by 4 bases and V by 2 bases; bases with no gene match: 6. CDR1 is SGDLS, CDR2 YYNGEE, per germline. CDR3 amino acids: CASSVLTGNGANVLTF. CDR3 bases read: TGTGCCAGCAGCGTCCTGACAGGGAACGGGGCCAACGTC.

CDR3 DNA, as far as it was read: TGTGCCAGCAGCGCCTACAGGGGAAATGAG. It specifies CASSAYRGNE. The full CDR3 protein reads CASSAYRGNEQFF. The chain links TRBV7-3 to TRBJ2-1; 7 positions match TRBD1. The read falls 3 residues short of the CDR3 end, and the missing part is taken from the germline J gene. The CDR3 contains 13 residues. The junction had 5 bases not matched to a gene; V was cut back by 5 bases and J by 7 bases. CDR1 is SGHTA, CDR2 FQGTGA, per germline.

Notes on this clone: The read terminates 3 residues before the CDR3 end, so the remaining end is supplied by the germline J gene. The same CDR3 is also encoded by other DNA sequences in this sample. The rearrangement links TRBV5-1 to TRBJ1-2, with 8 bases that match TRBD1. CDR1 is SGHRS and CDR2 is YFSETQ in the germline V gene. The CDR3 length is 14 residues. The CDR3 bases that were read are TGCGCCAGCAGCTCCGCTCAGGGGGCCGGTGGT. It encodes CASSSAQGAGG. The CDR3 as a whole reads CASSSAQGAGGYTF.

CDR3 protein: CASSLAGNSPLHF. The CDR3 bases that were read are TGTGCCAGCAGCTTAGCCGGGAATTCACCC. The chain employs TRBV7-9 and TRBJ1-6; D is unclear. The read falls 3 residues short of the CDR3 end, and the missing part is taken from the germline J gene. Germline V gene data show CDR1 as SEHNR and CDR2 as FQNEAQ (reference sequence). V lost 0 bases to trimming and J lost 7 bases, with 4 bases between them. The CDR3 extends over 13 amino acids.

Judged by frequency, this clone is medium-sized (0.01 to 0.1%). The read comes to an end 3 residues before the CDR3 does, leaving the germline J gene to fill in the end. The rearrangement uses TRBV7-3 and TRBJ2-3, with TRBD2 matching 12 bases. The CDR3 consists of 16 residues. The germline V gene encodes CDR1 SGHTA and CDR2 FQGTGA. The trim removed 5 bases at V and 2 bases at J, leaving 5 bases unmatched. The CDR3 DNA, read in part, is TGTGCCAGCAGCCTAGGACTAGCGGGGTTCACAGATACG. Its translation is CASSLGLAGFTDT. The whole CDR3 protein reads CASSLGLAGFTDTQYF.

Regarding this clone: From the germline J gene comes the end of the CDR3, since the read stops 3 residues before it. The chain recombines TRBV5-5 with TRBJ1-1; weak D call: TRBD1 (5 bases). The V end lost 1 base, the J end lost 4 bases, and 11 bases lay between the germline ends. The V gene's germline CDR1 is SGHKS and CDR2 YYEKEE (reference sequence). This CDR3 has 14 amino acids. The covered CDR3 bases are TGTGCCAGCAGCTTGCAGGGATCGGGCACTGAA. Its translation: CASSLQGSGTE. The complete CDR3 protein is CASSLQGSGTEAFF.

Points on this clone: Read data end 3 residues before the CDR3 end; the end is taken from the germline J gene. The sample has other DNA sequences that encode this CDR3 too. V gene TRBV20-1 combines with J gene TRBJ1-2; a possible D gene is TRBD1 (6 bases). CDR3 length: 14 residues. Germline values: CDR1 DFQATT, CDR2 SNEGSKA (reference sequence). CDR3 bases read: TGCAGTGCTACCCCAATCGGGGGGCAGGTCGGC. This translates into CSATPIGGQVG. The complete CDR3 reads CSATPIGGQVGYTF.

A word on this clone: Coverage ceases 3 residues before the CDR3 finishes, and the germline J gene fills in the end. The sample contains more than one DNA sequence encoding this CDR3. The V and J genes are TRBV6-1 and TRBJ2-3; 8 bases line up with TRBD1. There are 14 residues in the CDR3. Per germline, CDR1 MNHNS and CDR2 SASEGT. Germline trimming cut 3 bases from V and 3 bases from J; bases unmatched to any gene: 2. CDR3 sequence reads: CASSDRGLTDTQYF. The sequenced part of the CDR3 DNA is TGTGCCAGCAGTGACAGGGGGCTGACAGATACG.

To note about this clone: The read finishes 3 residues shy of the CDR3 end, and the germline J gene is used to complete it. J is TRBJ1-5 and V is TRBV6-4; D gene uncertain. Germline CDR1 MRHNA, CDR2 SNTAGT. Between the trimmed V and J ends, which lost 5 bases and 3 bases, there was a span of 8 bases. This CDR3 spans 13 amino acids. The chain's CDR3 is CASSQEFNQPQHF. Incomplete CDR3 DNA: TGTGCCAGCAGTCAGGAGTTCAATCAGCCC.

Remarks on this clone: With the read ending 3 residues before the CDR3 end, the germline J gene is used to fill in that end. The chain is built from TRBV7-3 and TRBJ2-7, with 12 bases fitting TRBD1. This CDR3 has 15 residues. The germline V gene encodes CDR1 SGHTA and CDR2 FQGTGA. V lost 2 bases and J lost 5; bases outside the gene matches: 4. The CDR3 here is CASSLGGTGGNEQYF. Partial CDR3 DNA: TGTGCCAGCAGCTTAGGTGGGACAGGGGGCAACGAG.

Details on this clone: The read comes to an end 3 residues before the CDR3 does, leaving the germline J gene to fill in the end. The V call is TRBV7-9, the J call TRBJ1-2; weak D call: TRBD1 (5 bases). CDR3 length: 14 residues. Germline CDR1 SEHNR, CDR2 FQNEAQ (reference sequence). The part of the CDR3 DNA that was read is TGTGCCAGCAGCTTTTTTGGGCAGGGTGATGAC. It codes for CASSFFGQGDD. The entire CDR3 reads CASSFFGQGDDYTF.

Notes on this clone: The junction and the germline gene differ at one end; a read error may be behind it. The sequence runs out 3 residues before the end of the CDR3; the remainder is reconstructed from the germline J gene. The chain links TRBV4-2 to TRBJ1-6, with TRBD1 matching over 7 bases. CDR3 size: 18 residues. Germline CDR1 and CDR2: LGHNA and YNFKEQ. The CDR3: CASSQERPTTGSNSPLHF. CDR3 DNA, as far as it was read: TGCGCCAGCAGCCAAGAAAGGCCCACGACAGGGTCTAATTCACCC.

The CDR3 bases that were read are TGCGCCAGCAGCTCCTCAATCGGCGGGGACACTGAA. This sequence encodes CASSSSIGGDTE. The whole CDR3 sequence is CASSSSIGGDTEAFF. The chain joins TRBV5-1 to TRBJ1-1; D unresolved. From the germline J gene comes the end of the CDR3, since the read stops 3 residues before it. Germline V CDR1 and CDR2: SGHRS, YFSETQ. The CDR3 length is 15 residues. Trimming cost V 3 bases and J 3 bases, with 15 bases left between them.

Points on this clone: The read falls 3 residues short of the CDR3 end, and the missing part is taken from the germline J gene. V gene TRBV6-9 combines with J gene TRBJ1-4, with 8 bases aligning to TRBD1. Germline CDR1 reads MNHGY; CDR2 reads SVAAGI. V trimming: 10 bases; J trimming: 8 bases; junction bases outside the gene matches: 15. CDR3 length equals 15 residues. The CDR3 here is CATEPEQGAEEKLFF. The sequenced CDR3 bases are TGTGCCACCGAACCCGAGCAGGGGGCTGAAGAAAAA.

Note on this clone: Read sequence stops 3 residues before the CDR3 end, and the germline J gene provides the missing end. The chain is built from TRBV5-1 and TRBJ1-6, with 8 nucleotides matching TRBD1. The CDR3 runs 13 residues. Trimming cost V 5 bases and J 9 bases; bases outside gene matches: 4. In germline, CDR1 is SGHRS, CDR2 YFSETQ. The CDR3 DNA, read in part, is TGCGCCAGCAGGGACAGGGATGGTTCACCC. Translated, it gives CASRDRDGSP. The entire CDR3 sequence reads CASRDRDGSPLHF. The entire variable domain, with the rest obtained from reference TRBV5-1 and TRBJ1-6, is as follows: KAGVTQTPRYLIKTRGQQVTLSCSPISGHRSVSWYQQTPGQGLQFLFEYFSETQRNKGNFPGRFSGRQFSNSRSEMNVSTLELGDSALYLCASRDRDGSPLHFGNGTRLTVT.

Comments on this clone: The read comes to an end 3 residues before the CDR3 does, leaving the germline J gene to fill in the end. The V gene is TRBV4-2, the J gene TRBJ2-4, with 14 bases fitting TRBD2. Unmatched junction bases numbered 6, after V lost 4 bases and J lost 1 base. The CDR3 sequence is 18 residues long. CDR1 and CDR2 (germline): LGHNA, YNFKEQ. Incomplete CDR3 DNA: TGTGCCAGCAGCCCGCGACTAGCGGGGGGGCTTGCCAAAAACATT. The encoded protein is CASSPRLAGGLAKNI. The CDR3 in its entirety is CASSPRLAGGLAKNIQYF.

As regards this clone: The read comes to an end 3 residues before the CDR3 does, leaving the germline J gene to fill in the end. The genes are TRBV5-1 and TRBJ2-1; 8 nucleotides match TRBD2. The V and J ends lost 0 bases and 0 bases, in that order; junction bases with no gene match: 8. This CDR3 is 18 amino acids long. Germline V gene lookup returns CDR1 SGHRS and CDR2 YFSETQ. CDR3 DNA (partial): TGCGCCAGCAGCTTGGCCGCGACTAGCGAGAGCTCCTACAATGAG. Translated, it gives CASSLAATSESSYNE. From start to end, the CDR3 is CASSLAATSESSYNEQFF.

CDR3 amino acids: CASSRGRGAYDYTF. Partial CDR3 DNA: TGTGCCAGCTCACGGGGCAGGGGCGCCTACGAC. V and J are TRBV18 and TRBJ1-2, with TRBD1 as a possible D gene (6 bases). The read comes to an end 3 residues before the CDR3 does, leaving the germline J gene to fill in the end. Germline V CDR1 and CDR2: KGHSH, LQKENI. CDR3 size: 14 residues.

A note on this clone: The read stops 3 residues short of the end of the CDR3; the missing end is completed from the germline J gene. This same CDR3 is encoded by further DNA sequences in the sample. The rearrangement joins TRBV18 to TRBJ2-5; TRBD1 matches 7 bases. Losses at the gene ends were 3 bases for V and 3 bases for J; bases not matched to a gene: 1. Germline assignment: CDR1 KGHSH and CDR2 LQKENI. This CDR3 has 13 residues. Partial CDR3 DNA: TGTGCCAGCTCACCGACAGGGAAAGAGACC. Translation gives CASSPTGKET. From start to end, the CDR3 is CASSPTGKETQYF.

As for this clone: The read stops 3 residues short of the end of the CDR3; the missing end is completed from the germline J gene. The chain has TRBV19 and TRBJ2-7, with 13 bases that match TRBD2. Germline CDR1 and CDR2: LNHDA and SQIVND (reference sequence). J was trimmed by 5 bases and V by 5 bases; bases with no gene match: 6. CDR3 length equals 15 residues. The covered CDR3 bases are TGTGCCAGTAGTCAAACTAGCGGGGGGGCCCACGAG. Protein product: CASSQTSGGAHE. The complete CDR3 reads CASSQTSGGAHEQYF.

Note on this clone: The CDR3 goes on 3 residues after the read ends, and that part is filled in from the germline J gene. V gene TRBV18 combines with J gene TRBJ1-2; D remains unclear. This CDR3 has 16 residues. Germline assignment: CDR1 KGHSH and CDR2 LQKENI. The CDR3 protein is CASSPPVGNTHYEYTF. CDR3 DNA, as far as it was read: TGTGCCAGCTCACCACCGGTCGGCAACACCCACTACGAA.